The clone carrying this T cell receptor beta chain was observed at least ten times. The antigen is unknown. The data belong to a study of identical twins. Study-level points and caveats: Within monozygotic twins, out-of-frame TCR alpha sharing was underestimated by the models. Analyses based on zero insertions could be partly confounded by invariant MAIT and iNKT cells.

This CDR3 region has 14 residues. V lost 6 bases and J lost 2; bases outside the gene matches: 6. CDR1 and CDR2 from the germline V gene are DFQATT and SNEGSKA (reference sequence). Template switching added a universal primer site, and cDNA bore unique molecular identifiers. TCRdb redid the calling of the 5' RACE reads with MiXCR, one entry per CDR3 protein. The sample carries 400,000 to 500,000 distinct CDR3 sequences, 15% to 20% recorded once. The receptor's source is a man aged 45-60 years in good health. The rearrangement joins TRBV20-1 to TRBJ2-5; 10 bases line up with TRBD1. Sequencing was performed on naive T cells sorted from blood. This chain's CDR3 is CSAGDRGEQETQYF. CDR3 bases: TGCAGTGCAGGGGACAGGGGAGAACAAGAGACCCAGTACTTC.